This TCR beta chain was retrieved from a study of identical twins. Notes on the study in general: Monozygotic twins shared more out-of-frame TCR alpha than recombination models predicted. There was an excess of low generation probability in the out-of-frame alpha sequences that twins shared.

This clonotype showed up just a few times. Its specificity is unknown. TCRdb reanalysed the 5' RACE reads using MiXCR and keeps one entry per CDR3 protein. The table has 280,000 or so distinct CDR3 sequences, around 8.8% seen once. V was pared by 2 bases and J by 4 bases, with 6 bases of the junction left unmatched. The CDR3 totals 15 residues. The germline V gene encodes CDR1 DFQATT and CDR2 SNEGSKA (reference sequence). This sample was also put to use in a study of yellow fever vaccine responses in identical twins.

The sample consisted of memory (CD45RO+) T cells sorted from blood. V gene TRBV20-1 combines with J gene TRBJ2-3; 10 nucleotides agree with TRBD2. This TCR derives from a woman aged 18-29 years in good health. CDR3 protein: CSARLAGAAADTQYF. The CDR3 DNA is TGCAGTGCTAGACTAGCGGGAGCCGCCGCAGATACGCAGTATTTT.